A single sample is the source of the 3 T cell receptor beta chains below, sequenced in a study of cytomegalovirus exposure and HLA in healthy donors. Use of 60 Vbeta and 13 Jbeta primers characterized the PCR. TCRdb keeps only in-frame clones here, not all; method: immunoSEQ multiplex PCR. Reported are 95,000 to 150,000 clones; the ten largest clones contain about 3.5%. Source material: PBMCs. Every receptor here comes from a man between 18 and 29 years old in good health and CMV-seronegative.

The chain is built from TRBV10-1 and TRBJ1-6; D might be TRBD1 (6 bases). Germline CDR1 WNHNN, CDR2 SYGVQD (reference sequence). This CDR3 spans 19 amino acids. Between the trimmed V and J ends, which lost 0 bases and 0 bases, there was a span of 15 bases. This CDR3 reads CASSESWTVGSSYNSPLHF. As DNA, the CDR3 is TGCGCCAGCAGTGAGTCGTGGACAGTGGGGAGCTCCTATAATTCACCCCTCCACTTT.

This chain joins TRBV6-1 and TRBJ2-7; 7 nucleotides match TRBD2. Germline V gene sequence: CDR1 MNHNS, CDR2 SASEGT. CDR3 length: 15 residues. Trimming at V came to 2 bases and at J to 6 bases, leaving 10 bases not matched to a gene. CDR3 sequence (DNA): TGTGCCAGCAGTGAAAGACTAGCTAGTAGGTCCGAGCAGTACTTC. Amino acid sequence: CASSERLASRSEQYF.

Worth noting for this clone: Other DNA sequences in this specimen translate into the identical CDR3. The V gene is TRBV5-6, the J gene TRBJ2-7; tentatively, D is TRBD1 (6 bases). V was shortened by 4 bases and J by 2 bases, with 19 bases between the two germline ends. The CDR3 is made up of 16 amino acids. Germline loops: CDR1 SGHDT, CDR2 YYEEEE. CDR3 nucleotides: TGTGCCAGCAGCCTATCCAGAACAGGGCGAGCCTACGAGCAGTACTTC. Protein product: CASSLSRTGRAYEQYF.